This TCR beta chain stems from a study of shared clonotypes between healthy human individuals. Overall study: The cohort comprised a couple of women and a few men. Their ages spanned 18 to 49 years. General study points: Sampling included only blood; tissue repertoires likely differ. There were few donors, and this limited the genetic and exposure-history diversity represented.

Replicate PCRs run on unsorted PBMC used approximately 0.3 ug DNA, which was approximately 30,000 T cell genomes. Assay: immunoSEQ multiplex PCR; the TCRdb copy retains only in-frame clones and omits some. The data hold about 490,000 clones, with 81% observed a single time. The V gene lost 1 base and the J gene lost 4 bases, with 12 bases spanning the gap. The CDR3 runs 15 residues. Germline CDR1 is SGHRS and CDR2 is YFSETQ. In its sample, this clone was seen many times. Its antigen is undetermined. Distinct nucleotide sequences in the sample also encode this CDR3. Sequencing was done on a sample of PBMCs. The TCR comes from a woman aged 40 to 50 in good health. Some clones in this sample may be carry-over from other donors' samples. The chain has TRBV5-1 and TRBJ1-5; D may be TRBD1 (6 bases). CDR3 bases: TGCGCCAGCAGCTTGCGGCCAGGGGAGAATCAGCCCCAGCATTTT. It yields the protein CASSLRPGENQPQHF.